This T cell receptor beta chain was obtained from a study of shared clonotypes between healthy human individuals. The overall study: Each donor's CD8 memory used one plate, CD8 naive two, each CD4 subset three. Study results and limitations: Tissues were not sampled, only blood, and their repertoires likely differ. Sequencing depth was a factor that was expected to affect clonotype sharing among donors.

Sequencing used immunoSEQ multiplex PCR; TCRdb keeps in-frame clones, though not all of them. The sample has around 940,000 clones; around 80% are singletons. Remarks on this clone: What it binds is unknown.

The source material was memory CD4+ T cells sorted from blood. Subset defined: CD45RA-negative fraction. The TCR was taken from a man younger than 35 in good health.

CDR3 DNA sequence: TGCGCCAGCAGCACCCTGTCTCAGGGGACTCAGCCCCAGCATTTT. Translated, it gives CASSTLSQGTQPQHF. The chain is built from TRBV4-1 and TRBJ1-5; TRBD1 is a possible D gene (6 bases). This CDR3 contains 15 residues. V lost 5 bases to trimming and J lost 6 bases, with 17 bases between them. CDR1 is MGHRA, CDR2 YSYEKL, per germline.